This T cell receptor (beta chain) was profiled in a study of early T cells in non-severe SARS-CoV-2 infection (dated by TCRdb to about 2021). About the full investigation: Bulk RNA from unsorted whole blood was used for TCR sequencing, so alpha and beta chains could not be paired. What the research found in general, with its limitations: VDJdb matching was skewed toward anti-spike CD8 responses and likely underestimated virus-specific expansions by missing private and CD4 specificities.

Libraries were prepared through 5' RACE. This sample was sequenced with a NextSeq 500. In the TCR library protocol, unique molecular identifiers were attached to individual cDNA molecules to correct for PCR bias and sequencing error. TCR alpha and beta chains were both sequenced, and the abundances of alpha and beta sequences in each sample were closely correlated with each other. As for the authors' bioinformatics: V gene, J gene and CDR3 annotation of TCR sequences was performed with Decombinator V4. TCRs were defined as expanded if a significant change between any two time points was detected under a Poisson model with p below 0.0001. TCR abundances were normalised to the total number of TCRs sequenced per sample and were expressed as counts per million. MAIT TCRs were defined by TRAV1-2 paired with TRAJ12, TRAJ20 or TRAJ33, and iNKT TCRs by TRAV10 paired with TRAJ18. VDJdb, accessed 1 November 2021, was searched for CMV, EBV and SARS-CoV-2 annotated TCRs, with TCRs annotated for multiple antigens excluded. The raw public reads went through TCRdb reprocessing: fastp at Q25, MiXCR clone calling, in-frame beta chains kept. One record per CDR3 amino acid sequence lists the most common genes and DNA. TCRdb, not the original authors, processed these V and J calls. The sample profile shows about 80,000 distinct CDR3 sequences; 5% of them were found once. The ten largest clones add up to 6.5% to 8% of the sample.

This clonotype has a count of ten or more. It has no known antigen specificity. Base quality data are lacking; no much larger clone is found one base away. The germline V gene encodes CDR1 MNHEY and CDR2 SMNVEV (reference sequence). Unmatched junction bases come to 9, with V trimmed by 3 bases and J by 5 bases. The CDR3 has 17 amino acids, counting the end cysteine and phenylalanine. The read is trimmed to its CDR3 DNA, 51 bases read in frame from base 1. This was a case-control study nested in a cohort of healthcare workers in London, UK, who had nasopharyngeal swab PCR tests and blood samples taken every week. Healthcare workers were recruited during the week of the UK lockdown, between 23 and 31 March 2020, and followed weekly for up to roughly 15 weeks.

This TCR came from an adult who was a healthcare worker with PCR-confirmed SARS-CoV-2 infection or an uninfected control (not recorded which). This specimen was whole blood, taken at baseline. Recombination linked TRBV27 to TRBJ2-1; 11 junctional bases match TRBD2. The CDR3 protein is CASSLPRLAGSHNEQFF. The DNA is as follows: TGTGCCAGCAGTTTGCCCCGACTAGCGGGATCACACAATGAGCAGTTCTTC.